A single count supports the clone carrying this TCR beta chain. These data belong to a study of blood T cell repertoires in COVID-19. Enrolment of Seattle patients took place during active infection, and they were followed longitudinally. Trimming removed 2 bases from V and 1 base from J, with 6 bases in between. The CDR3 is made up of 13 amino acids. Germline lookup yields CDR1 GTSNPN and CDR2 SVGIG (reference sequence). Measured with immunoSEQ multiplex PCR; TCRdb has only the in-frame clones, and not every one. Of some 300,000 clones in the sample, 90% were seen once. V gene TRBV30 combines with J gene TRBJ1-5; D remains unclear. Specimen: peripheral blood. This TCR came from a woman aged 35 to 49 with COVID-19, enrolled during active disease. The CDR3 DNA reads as TGTGCCTGGAGTTACGGGAGCAATCAGCCCCAGCATTTT. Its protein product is CAWSYGSNQPQHF.